This section outlines one T cell receptor beta chain sequence together with its context. Its antigen is undetermined. For less than eleven days, roughly 10^5 sorted CD4+ cells grew with T cell-depleted PBMCs and CEF. This sample is drawn from a study of CD4 T cells in relation to SARS-CoV-2 and coronaviruses. Study-wide background: PBMCs were cultured with antigen for roughly 10 days before TCR beta sequencing.

Sequencing used immunoSEQ multiplex PCR; TCRdb keeps in-frame clones, though not all of them. Of about 40,000 clones in the sample, 70% to 85% were seen once. Trimming at V came to 6 bases and at J to 6 bases, leaving 14 bases not matched to a gene. Germline V gene sequence: CDR1 MDHEN, CDR2 SYDVKM. The CDR3 consists of 15 residues. The sample was memory CD4+ T cells from PBMCs, cultured in vitro. V is TRBV28 and J is TRBJ2-7; 7 bases fit TRBD1. The receptor was isolated from an adult with COVID-19. CDR3 region: CASSRGQSAWAEQYF. Written as DNA, the CDR3 is TGTGCCAGCAGCCGGGGACAGTCCGCCTGGGCCGAGCAGTACTTC.